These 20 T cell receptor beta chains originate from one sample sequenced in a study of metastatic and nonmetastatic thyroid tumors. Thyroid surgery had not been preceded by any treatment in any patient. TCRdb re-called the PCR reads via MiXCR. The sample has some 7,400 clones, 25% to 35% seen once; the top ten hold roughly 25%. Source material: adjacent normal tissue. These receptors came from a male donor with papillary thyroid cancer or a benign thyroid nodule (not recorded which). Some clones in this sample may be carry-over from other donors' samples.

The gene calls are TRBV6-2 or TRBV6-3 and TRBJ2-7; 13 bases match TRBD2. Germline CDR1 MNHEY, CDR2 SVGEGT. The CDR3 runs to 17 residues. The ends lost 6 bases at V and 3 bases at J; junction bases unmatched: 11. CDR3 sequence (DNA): TGTGCCAGCAGCGCGGGACTAGCGGGGAAGGATTTCTACGAGCAGTACTTC. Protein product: CASSAGLAGKDFYEQYF.

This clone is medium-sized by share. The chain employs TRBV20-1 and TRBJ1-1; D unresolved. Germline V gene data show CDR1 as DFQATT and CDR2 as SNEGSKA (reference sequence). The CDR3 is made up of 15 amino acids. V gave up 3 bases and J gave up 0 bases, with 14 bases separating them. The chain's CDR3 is CSASSEQELNTEAFF. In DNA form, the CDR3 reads TGCAGTGCTAGTTCTGAGCAGGAGCTGAACACTGAAGCTTTCTTT.

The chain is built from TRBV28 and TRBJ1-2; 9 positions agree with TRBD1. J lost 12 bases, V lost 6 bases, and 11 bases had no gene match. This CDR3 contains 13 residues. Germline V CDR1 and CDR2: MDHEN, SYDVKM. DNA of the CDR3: TGTGCCAGCAGCTCACAAGGGACAGGGTTGGACACCTTC. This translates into CASSSQGTGLDTF.

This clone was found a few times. This CDR3 is CASSSGYDTGELFF. CDR3 bases: TGTGCCAGCAGTAGCGGGTACGACACCGGGGAGCTGTTTTTT. V gene TRBV12-3 or TRBV12-4 combines with J gene TRBJ2-2; D might be TRBD2 (6 bases). The length of the CDR3 is 14 residues. Trimming cost V 5 bases and J 3 bases, with 10 bases left between them.

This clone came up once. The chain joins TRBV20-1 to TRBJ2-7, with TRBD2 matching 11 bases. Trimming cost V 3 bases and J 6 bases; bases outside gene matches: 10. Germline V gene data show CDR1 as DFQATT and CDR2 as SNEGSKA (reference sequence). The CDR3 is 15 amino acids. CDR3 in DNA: TGCAGTGCTAGCCACCTGGGACTAGCGGCTCGCGAGCAGTACTTC. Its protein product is CSASHLGLAAREQYF.

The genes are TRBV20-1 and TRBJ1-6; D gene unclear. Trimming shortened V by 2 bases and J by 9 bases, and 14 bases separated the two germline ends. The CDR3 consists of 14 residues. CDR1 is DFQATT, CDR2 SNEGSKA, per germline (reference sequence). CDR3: CSARFAGAGSPLHF. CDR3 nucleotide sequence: TGCAGTGCTAGATTCGCGGGCGCGGGTTCACCCCTCCACTTT.

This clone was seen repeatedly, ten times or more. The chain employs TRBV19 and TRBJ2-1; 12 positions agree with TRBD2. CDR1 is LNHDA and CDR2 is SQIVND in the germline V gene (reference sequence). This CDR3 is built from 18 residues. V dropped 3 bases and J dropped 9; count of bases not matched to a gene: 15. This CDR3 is CASSIIRASGRANREQFF. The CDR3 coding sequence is TGTGCCAGTAGTATCATCAGGGCTAGCGGGAGGGCCAATCGTGAGCAGTTCTTC.

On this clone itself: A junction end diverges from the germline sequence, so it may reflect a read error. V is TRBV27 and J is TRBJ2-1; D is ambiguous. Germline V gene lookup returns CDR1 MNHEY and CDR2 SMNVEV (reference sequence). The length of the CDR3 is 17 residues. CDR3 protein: CASSLRARLAVMNEQLF. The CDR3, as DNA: TGTGCCAGCAGCCTCCGAGCCAGACTGGCCGTAATGAATGAGCAGTTATTC.

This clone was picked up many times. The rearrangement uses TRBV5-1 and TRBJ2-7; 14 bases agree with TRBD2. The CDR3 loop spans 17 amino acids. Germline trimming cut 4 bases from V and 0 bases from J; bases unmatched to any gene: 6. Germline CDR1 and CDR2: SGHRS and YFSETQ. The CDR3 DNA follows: TGCGCCAGCAGCCCCGGACTAGCGGGAGGCCTCTCCTACGAGCAGTACTTC. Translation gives CASSPGLAGGLSYEQYF.

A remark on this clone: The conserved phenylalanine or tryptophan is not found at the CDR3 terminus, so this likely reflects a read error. As DNA, the CDR3 is TGTGCCAGCTCACCAGACAGGGATCAGCCCCAGCATTCT. Its translation is CASSPDRDQPQHS. The genes are TRBV18 and TRBJ1-5; 7 bases agree with TRBD1. This CDR3 has 13 residues. The germline V gene encodes CDR1 KGHSH and CDR2 LQKENI. The junction had 0 bases not matched to a gene; V was cut back by 2 bases and J by 5 bases.

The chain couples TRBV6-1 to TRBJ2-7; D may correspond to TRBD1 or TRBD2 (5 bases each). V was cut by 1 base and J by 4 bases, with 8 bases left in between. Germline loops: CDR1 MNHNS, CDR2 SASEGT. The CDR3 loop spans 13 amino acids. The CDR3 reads CASSEGDGYEQYF. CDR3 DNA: TGTGCCAGCAGTGAAGGGGACGGTTACGAGCAGTACTTC.

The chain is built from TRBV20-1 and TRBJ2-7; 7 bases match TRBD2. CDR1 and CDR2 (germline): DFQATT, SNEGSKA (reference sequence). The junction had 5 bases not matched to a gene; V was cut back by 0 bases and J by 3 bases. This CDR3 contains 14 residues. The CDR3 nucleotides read TGCAGTGCTAGAGACCAGACTAGCAGCTACGAGCAGTACTTC. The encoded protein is CSARDQTSSYEQYF.

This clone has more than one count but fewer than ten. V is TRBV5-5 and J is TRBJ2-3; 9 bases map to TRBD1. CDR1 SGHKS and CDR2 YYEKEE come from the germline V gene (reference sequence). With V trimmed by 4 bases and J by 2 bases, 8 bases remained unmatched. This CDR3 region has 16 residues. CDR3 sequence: CASSDLDRGTTDTQYF. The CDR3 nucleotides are TGTGCCAGCAGCGACCTGGACAGGGGAACCACAGATACGCAGTATTTT. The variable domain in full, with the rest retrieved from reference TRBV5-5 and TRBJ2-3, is DAGVTQSPTHLIKTRGQQVTLRCSPISGHKSVSWYQQVLGQGPQFIFQYYEKEERGRGNFPDRFSARQFPNYSSELNVNALLLGDSALYLCASSDLDRGTTDTQYFGPGTRLTVL.

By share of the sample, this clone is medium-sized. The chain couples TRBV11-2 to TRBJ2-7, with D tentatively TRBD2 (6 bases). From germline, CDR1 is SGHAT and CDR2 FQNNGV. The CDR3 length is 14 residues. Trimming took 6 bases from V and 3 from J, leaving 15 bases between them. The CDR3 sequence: CASSFSGSRYEQYF. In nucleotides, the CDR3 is TGTGCCAGCAGTTTTAGCGGCAGCCGCTACGAGCAGTACTTC.

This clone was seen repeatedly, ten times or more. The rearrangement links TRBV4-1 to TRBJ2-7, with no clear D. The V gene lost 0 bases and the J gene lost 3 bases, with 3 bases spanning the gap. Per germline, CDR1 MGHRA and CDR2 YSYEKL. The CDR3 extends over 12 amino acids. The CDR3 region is CASSQEDYEQYF. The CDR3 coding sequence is TGCGCCAGCAGCCAAGAGGACTACGAGCAGTACTTC.

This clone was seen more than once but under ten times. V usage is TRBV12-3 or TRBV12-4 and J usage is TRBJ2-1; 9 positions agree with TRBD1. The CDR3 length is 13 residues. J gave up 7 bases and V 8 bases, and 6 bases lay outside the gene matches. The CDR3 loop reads CASGTGRANEQFF. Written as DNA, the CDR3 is TGTGCCAGCGGGACAGGGAGAGCAAATGAGCAGTTCTTC.

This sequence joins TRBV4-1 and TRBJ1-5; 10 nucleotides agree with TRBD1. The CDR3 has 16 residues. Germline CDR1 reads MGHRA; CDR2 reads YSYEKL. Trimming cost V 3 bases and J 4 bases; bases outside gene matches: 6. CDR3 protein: CASSQAPGQGNQPQHF. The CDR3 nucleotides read TGCGCCAGCAGCCAGGCGCCGGGACAGGGGAATCAGCCCCAGCATTTT.

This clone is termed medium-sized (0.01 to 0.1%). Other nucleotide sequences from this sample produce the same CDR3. The DNA for the CDR3 is TGTGCCAGCAGTCCCGGGACTAGCGGGATAGTGTACCAAGAGACCCAGTACTTC. It translates to CASSPGTSGIVYQETQYF. This rearrangement joins TRBV27 to TRBJ2-5, with 13 bases aligning to TRBD2. This CDR3 spans 18 amino acids. Per the germline V gene, CDR1 is MNHEY and CDR2 is SMNVEV (reference sequence). V trimming: 5 bases; J trimming: 0 bases; junction bases outside the gene matches: 9.

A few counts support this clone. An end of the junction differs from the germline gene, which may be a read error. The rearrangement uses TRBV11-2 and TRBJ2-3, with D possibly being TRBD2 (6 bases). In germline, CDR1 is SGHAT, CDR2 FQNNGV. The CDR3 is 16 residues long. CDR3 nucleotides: TGTTCCAGCAGCTTAGATGGTGGACGGGGGTTAGATACGCAGTATTTT. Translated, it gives CSSSLDGGRGLDTQYF. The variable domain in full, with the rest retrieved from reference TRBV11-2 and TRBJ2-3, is EAGVAQSPRYKIIEKRQSVAFWCNPISGHATLYWYQQILGQGPKLLIQFQNNGVVDDSQLPKDRFSAERLKGVDSTLKIQPAKLEDSAVYLCSSSLDGGRGLDTQYFGPGTRLTVL.

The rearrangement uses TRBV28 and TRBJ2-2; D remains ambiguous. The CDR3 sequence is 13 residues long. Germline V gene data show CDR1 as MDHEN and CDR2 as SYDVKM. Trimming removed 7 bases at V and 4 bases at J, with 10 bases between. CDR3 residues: CASNQRITGELFF. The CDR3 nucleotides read TGTGCCAGCAACCAGCGAATCACCGGGGAGCTGTTTTTT.